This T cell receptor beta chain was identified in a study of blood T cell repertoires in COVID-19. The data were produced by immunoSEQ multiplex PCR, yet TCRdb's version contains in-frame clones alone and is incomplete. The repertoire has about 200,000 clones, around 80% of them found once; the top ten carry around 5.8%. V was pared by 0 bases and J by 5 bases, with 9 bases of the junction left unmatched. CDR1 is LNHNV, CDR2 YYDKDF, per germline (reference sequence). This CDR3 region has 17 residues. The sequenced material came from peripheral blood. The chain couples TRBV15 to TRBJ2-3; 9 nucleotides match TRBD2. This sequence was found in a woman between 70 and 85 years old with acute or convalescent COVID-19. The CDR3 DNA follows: TGTGCCACCAGCAGAGATTGGTTAGCGGGAGCAGAAGATACGCAGTATTTT. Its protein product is CATSRDWLAGAEDTQYF.